This T cell receptor beta chain was profiled in a study of shared clonotypes between healthy human individuals (dated by TCRdb to about 2020). General notes on the study: Three men and a couple of women, aged 18 to 49 years, made up the cohort. For each donor, three plates each were used for CD4 naive and CD4 memory, two plates were used for CD8 naive, and one plate was used for CD8 memory. The study deeply sequenced blood TCR repertoires of about 5 healthy adults to estimate repertoire size and the extent of clonotype sharing between individuals. Different laboratories and diverse techniques were used to prepare libraries and sequence TCR repertoires, to increase sequencing depth and limit assay-specific biases. Leukapheresis yielded between about 0.85 and 9 billion PBMCs per donor.

Worth noting for this clone: What antigen it recognizes has not been identified. One base away there is no much larger clone; base qualities are not given. Distinct nucleotide sequences in the sample also encode this CDR3.

Reading from cysteine to phenylalanine, the CDR3 counts 13 amino acids. CDR3 DNA is the only sequence kept; it has 39 bases, read in frame from the first base. Looking up the germline V gene (reference sequence) yields CDR1 MNHEY and CDR2 SMNVEV. V is cut by 3 bases and J by 0 bases, and the space between the germline ends is 5 bases. Healthy HIV-negative adults with no recently reported acute infections or vaccinations were included as donors. Every donor was a Caucasian adult residing in Nashville, Tennessee, USA. Magnetic negative selection was used to enrich CD4+ T cells, after which naive cells were positively selected on CD45RA and the negative fraction became the memory subset. Blood was collected by leukapheresis, and PBMCs were isolated by Ficoll-Histopaque density gradient centrifugation and then cryopreserved in liquid nitrogen vapor phase. Analytical flow cytometry was used to check the purity and quantity of each magnetically sorted T cell population. Genomic DNA was isolated from each sorted fraction and quantified by UV absorbance on a Nanodrop 2000c.

Using the deep immunoSEQ assay, multiplex PCR amplified TCR CDR3 regions from genomic DNA. Extracted genomic DNA from each cell subset was distributed evenly across all wells of several immunoSEQ 96-well plates, and each plate was treated as a replicate. For sorted subsets, roughly 0.2 ug genomic DNA, equal to 25,000 to 35,000 T cell genomes, was loaded into each replicate PCR. Purified libraries were quantified with a Qubit 3.0 fluorometer, sized on a Bioanalyzer 2100, and re-quantified with the KAPA Library Quantification kit. Each immunoSEQ 96-well plate was sequenced on its own single-read 150-cycle Illumina NextSeq 550 flow cell. Regarding the original processing steps: Because only junctional sequences without quality scores were contained in the immunoSEQ output, filtering matching that applied to full-length reads could not be performed. Sequences were annotated with PyIR, a Python wrapper for IgBLAST v1.9, and V/J genes and CDR3 were assigned using IMGT germline references. Reads were filtered out if the reads had weak V/J assignments (E-value above 1e-6), no CDR3, stop codons, out-of-frame junctions, or ambiguous translated residues. V3J clonotypes were defined by identical inferred V gene, J gene, and CDR3 amino acid sequence. Percentage overlap between repertoires was calculated by dividing the number of shared unique clonotypes by the size of the smaller repertoire. RTK rarefaction, the Chao1 estimator, and Recon v2.1 estimates of unobserved clonotypes were used to assess repertoire richness. Generation probabilities for all TCRbeta clonotypes obtained by the gDNA method from several donors were computed using OLGA. Drawn from immuneACCESS, this table holds only the in-frame rearrangements with V and J called that TCRdb kept. Clones are partly lost; checked studies trace under half to an unresolved V gene and leave the rest unexplained. That table furnishes V, J and clone size, whereas the DNA furnished D and trimming. This sample holds more than 1.2 million clones; approximately 98.5% were observed only once. The ten most abundant clones make up approximately 0.4% of the sample.

General study outcomes and caveats: Naive subsets generally had larger estimated clonotype richness than memory subsets did. Compared with non-shared clonotypes, clonotypes shared by all four sorted-subset donors had higher generation probabilities. Pairwise subsampling led to the expectation that sequencing depth would affect the degree of clonotype sharing among donors. Even with the large sequencing depth, rarefaction of the sorted-subset datasets indicated that sequencing was incomplete. Sampling was restricted to blood, and TCR repertoires in tissue are likely to differ from TCR repertoires in blood. The genetic and exposure-history diversity represented was limited by the small number of donors. Across a few donors, approximately 5% of naive CD4, 3% to 4% of naive CD8, about 2.3% of memory CD4, and about 0.4% of memory CD8 clonotypes were shared.

This sequence originates from a man aged 30 to 39 in good health. The sample taken for sequencing was naive CD4+ T cells sorted from blood. The cell subset or site label here, explained by the study, means: CD45RA+ positively selected. This chain joins TRBV27 to TRBJ1-2, with the identity of the D gene unclear. The CDR3 is CASSFLPNYGYTF. The DNA reads TGTGCCAGCAGTTTTCTCCCTAACTATGGCTACACCTTC.